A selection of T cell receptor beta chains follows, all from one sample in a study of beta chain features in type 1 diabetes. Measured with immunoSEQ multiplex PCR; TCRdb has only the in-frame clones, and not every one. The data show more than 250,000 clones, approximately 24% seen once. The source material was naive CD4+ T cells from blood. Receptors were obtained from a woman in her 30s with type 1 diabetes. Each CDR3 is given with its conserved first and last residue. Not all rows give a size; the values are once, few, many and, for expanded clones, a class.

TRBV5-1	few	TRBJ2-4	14	CASLEGTGSDIQYF
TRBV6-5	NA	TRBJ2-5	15	CASRHQGGLAETQYF
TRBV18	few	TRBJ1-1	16	CASSPGPARENTEAFF
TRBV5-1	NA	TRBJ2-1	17	CASSLGLAEGAYNEQFF
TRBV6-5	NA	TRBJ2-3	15	CASSPGQGGTDTQYF
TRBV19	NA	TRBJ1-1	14	CASSRGTAGTEAFF
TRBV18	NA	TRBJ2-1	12	CASSPPTNEQFF
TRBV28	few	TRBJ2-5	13	CASRLQGQETQYF
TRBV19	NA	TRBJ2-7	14	CASTSGLGSYEQYF
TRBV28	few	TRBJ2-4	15	CASSMDRGWGDIQYF
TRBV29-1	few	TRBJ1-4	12	CSVGQSREKLFF
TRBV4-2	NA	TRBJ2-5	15	CASSQGSGQQETQYF
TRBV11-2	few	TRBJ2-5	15	CASSLERLAGETQYF
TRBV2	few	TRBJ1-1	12	CASRDRGPEAFF
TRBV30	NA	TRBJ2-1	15	CAWTRGLAGGRSQFF
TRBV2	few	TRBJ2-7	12	CASSGQSYEQYF
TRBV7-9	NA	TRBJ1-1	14	CASSFRDSRAEAFF
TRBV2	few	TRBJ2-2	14	CASIGRGNTGELFF
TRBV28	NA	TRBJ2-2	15	CATPSLGGDTGELFF
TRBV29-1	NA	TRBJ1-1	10	CSVGQDEAFF
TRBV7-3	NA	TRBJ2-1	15	CASSFRLAGANEQFF
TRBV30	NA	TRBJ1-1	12	CAWSAGPTEAFF
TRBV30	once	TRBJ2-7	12	CAWGTGGYEQYF
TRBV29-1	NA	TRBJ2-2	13	CSVHRGNTGELFF
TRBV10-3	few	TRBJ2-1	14	CAMSGLAGVNEQFF
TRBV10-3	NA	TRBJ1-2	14	CAISVEAGSYGYTF
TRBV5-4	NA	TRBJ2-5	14	CASSLSGGEETQYF
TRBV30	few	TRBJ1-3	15	CAWSLGQISGNTIYF
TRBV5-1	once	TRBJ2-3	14	CASSLASGEDTQYF
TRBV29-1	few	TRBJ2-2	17	CSVEKGSGRGNTGELFF
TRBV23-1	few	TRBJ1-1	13	CASSRRGFTEAFF
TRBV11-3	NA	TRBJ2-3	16	CASSSAGLAGGDTQYF
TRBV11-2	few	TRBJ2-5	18	CASSSEGFAGLQLETQYF
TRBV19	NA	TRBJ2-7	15	CASSHPSDSSYEQYF
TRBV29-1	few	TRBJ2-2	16	CSVKRGSGGYTGELFF
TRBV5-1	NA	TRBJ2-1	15	CASSIQGFSYNEQFF
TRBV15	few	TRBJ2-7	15	CATSRGLAGRYEQYF
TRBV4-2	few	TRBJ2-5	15	CASSQGTSPQETQYF
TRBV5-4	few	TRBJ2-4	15	CASSSGNLAKNIQYF
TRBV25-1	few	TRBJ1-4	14	CASEESATNEKLFF
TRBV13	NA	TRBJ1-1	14	CASSQQGVSTEAFF
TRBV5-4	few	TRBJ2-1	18	CASSYRGVAAHTYNEQFF
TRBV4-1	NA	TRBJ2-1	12	CASSQDSDEQFF
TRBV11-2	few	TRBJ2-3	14	CASSLVPGNNTQYF
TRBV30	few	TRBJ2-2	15	CAWTLLAGATGELFF
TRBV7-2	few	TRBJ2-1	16	CASSGQGLLTYNEQFF
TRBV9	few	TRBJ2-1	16	CASSQTGANLLNEQFF